One and the same sample provided the 13 T cell receptor beta chains below, sequenced in a study of control samples from healthy donors and cancer patients. Clones were read by immunoSEQ multiplex PCR, and TCRdb kept only the in-frame ones, dropping some. The sample yields under 200,000 clones, approximately 94% seen once. Sequencing was performed on blood. Receptors were obtained from a woman in her 40s in good health.

The chain carries TRBV30 and TRBJ1-5; D is ambiguous. Germline CDR1 and CDR2: GTSNPN and SVGIG (reference sequence). The CDR3 has 15 residues. V lost 0 bases and J lost 4, with 13 bases in between. The CDR3 DNA reads TGTGCCTGGAGTGTCAACCCCTCGGTTAATCAGCCCCAGCATTTT. This gives the protein CAWSVNPSVNQPQHF.

The J gene is TRBJ2-2, the V gene TRBV6-2 or TRBV6-3; 12 bases match TRBD1. Germline loops: CDR1 MNHEY, CDR2 SVGEGT. This CDR3 is 17 amino acids long. V shed 3 bases and J 5 bases; nucleotides not matched to a gene: 7. In DNA form, the CDR3 reads TGTGCCAGCAGTTATAAGGGACAGGGGGCGCGGACCGGGGAGCTGTTTTTT. Amino acids: CASSYKGQGARTGELFF.

The gene calls are TRBV9 and TRBJ2-2, with a possible D match to TRBD2 (6 bases). Germline V gene lookup returns CDR1 SGDLS and CDR2 YYNGEE. V was trimmed by 0 bases and J by 4 bases, leaving 13 bases between them. This CDR3 comprises 16 residues. The DNA for the CDR3 is TGTGCCAGCAGCGTAGAAGGGAGGACGGGCACCGGGGAGCTGTTTTTT. This encodes CASSVEGRTGTGELFF.

The rearrangement joins TRBV2 to TRBJ2-2; D not certain. The germline V gene has CDR1 SNHLY and CDR2 FYNNEI. Trimming removed 4 bases at V and 4 bases at J, with 7 bases between. This CDR3 comprises 13 residues. This chain's CDR3 is CASSAVITGELFF. The CDR3 nucleotides read TGTGCCAGCAGTGCAGTAATCACCGGGGAGCTGTTTTTT.

CDR3 nucleotide sequence: TGTGCCAGCAGATCTCCGGGACAGGGGTTTGGCTACACCTTC. Translation: CASRSPGQGFGYTF. This chain joins TRBV6-5 and TRBJ1-2; 10 bases match TRBD1. CDR1 is MNHEY and CDR2 is SVGAGI in the germline V gene. With 6 bases clipped from V and 7 bases from J, the junction kept 8 bases outside the gene matches. The CDR3 is made up of 14 amino acids.

The chain has TRBV11-2 and TRBJ2-2; 7 positions match TRBD2. J was trimmed by 7 bases and V by 3 bases; bases with no gene match: 2. The CDR3 runs 13 residues. Germline CDR1 reads SGHAT; CDR2 reads FQNNGV. The CDR3 DNA reads TGTGCCAGCAGCTTCGGGGGGTACGGGGAGCTGTTTTTT. Protein sequence: CASSFGGYGELFF. The whole variable domain, filled in from reference TRBV11-2 and TRBJ2-2, reads EAGVAQSPRYKIIEKRQSVAFWCNPISGHATLYWYQQILGQGPKLLIQFQNNGVVDDSQLPKDRFSAERLKGVDSTLKIQPAKLEDSAVYLCASSFGGYGELFFGEGSRLTVL.

The chain recombines TRBV11-2 with TRBJ1-1; no clear D gene. Germline lookup yields CDR1 SGHAT and CDR2 FQNNGV. The CDR3 loop spans 13 amino acids. Between the trimmed V and J ends, which lost 0 bases and 2 bases, there was a span of 4 bases. The CDR3 DNA sequence: TGTGCCAGCAGCTTAGACCACAACACTGAAGCTTTCTTT. This sequence encodes CASSLDHNTEAFF.

The chain links TRBV28 to TRBJ1-5; D gene uncertain. Germline values: CDR1 MDHEN, CDR2 SYDVKM. The V gene lost 7 bases and the J gene lost 2 bases, with 12 bases spanning the gap. The CDR3 contains 14 residues. CDR3 sequence reads: CASNPVSGNQPQHF. Written as DNA, the CDR3 is TGTGCCAGCAACCCAGTAAGTGGCAATCAGCCCCAGCATTTT.

This chain links TRBV5-1 with TRBJ2-2, with D possibly TRBD2 on 5 matching bases. Germline values: CDR1 SGHRS, CDR2 YFSETQ. The CDR3 covers 16 residues. Trimming removed 1 base at V and 0 bases at J, with 10 bases between. CDR3 sequence reads: CASSLSAGPNTGELFF. Written as DNA, the CDR3 is TGCGCCAGCAGCTTGAGTGCGGGCCCGAACACCGGGGAGCTGTTTTTT.

This chain links TRBV9 with TRBJ2-5; tentatively, D is TRBD1 (7 bases). The germline gives CDR1 SGDLS, CDR2 YYNGEE. This CDR3 is 15 amino acids long. V lost 2 bases and J 5 bases, leaving 16 bases between the germline ends. CDR3 in DNA: TGTGCCAGCAGCGTTCATTACAGGGGAGGTGAGACCCAGTACTTC. It specifies CASSVHYRGGETQYF.

This clone has just one count. The J gene is TRBJ1-1, the V gene TRBV5-5, with a possible D match to TRBD1 (5 bases). V lost 0 bases to trimming and J lost 0 bases, with 12 bases between them. The CDR3 contains 16 residues. Germline V gives CDR1 SGHKS, CDR2 YYEKEE (reference sequence). The CDR3 nucleotides are TGTGCCAGCAGCTTGGGGCTCGACAGACTGAACACTGAAGCTTTCTTT. It encodes CASSLGLDRLNTEAFF.

Written as DNA, the CDR3 is TGCGCCAGCAGCCTCCACCAGGGCGATAATTCACCCCTCCACTTT. Residues: CASSLHQGDNSPLHF. V usage is TRBV5-1 and J usage is TRBJ1-6; maybe TRBD1 (5 bases). This CDR3 spans 15 amino acids. V lost 4 bases to trimming and J lost 5 bases, with 13 bases between them. Per the germline V gene, CDR1 is SGHRS and CDR2 is YFSETQ.

J is TRBJ1-1 and V is TRBV7-9, with TRBD1 as a possible D gene (5 bases). V lost 3 bases to trimming and J lost 5 bases, with 10 bases between them. The CDR3 has 13 residues. Germline values: CDR1 SEHNR, CDR2 FQNEAQ (reference sequence). The CDR3 reads CASSLGRATEAFF. The DNA for the CDR3 is TGTGCCAGCAGCTTGGGGCGAGCGACTGAAGCTTTCTTT. Full variable domain (rest looked up from reference TRBV7-9 and TRBJ1-1): DTGVSQNPRHKITKRGQNVTFRCDPISEHNRLYWYRQTLGQGPEFLTYFQNEAQLEKSRLLSDRFSAERPKGSFSTLEIQRTEQGDSAMYLCASSLGRATEAFFGQGTRLTVV.